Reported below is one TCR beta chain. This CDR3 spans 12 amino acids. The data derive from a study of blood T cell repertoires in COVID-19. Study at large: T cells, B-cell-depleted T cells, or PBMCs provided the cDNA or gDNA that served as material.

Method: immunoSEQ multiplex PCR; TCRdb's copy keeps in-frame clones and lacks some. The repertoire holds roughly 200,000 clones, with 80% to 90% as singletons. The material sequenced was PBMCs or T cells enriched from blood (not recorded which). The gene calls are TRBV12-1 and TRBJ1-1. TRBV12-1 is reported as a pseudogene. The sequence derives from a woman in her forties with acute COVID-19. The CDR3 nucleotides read TGTGCCCGGCCGGGGGGTTGGGATGAAGCTTTCTTT. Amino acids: CARPGGWDEAFF.